One sample yielded the 18 T cell receptor beta chains listed below, sequenced in a study of T cells after posttransplantation cyclophosphamide. Method: immunoSEQ multiplex PCR; TCRdb's copy keeps in-frame clones and lacks some. The specimen has around 35,000 clones, none found just once. Sequencing was done on a sample of PBMCs. The receptors come from a woman aged 50 to 65 in good health and a related stem cell transplant donor.

The chain uses TRBV27 and TRBJ1-2, with D possibly being TRBD1 (6 bases). Trimming stripped 7 bases from V and 5 bases from J, with 32 bases between. The CDR3 extends over 19 amino acids. Germline-derived CDR1 and CDR2 are MNHEY and SMNVEV (reference sequence). Here the CDR3 reads CASTTSRGGRGLGYYGYTF. Written as DNA, the CDR3 is TGTGCCAGCACGACCTCCCGGGGGGGGCGCGGGCTCGGATATTATGGCTACACCTTC.

In its sample, this clone was seen many times. The chain carries TRBV19 and TRBJ2-7; maybe TRBD1 (6 bases). The V end lost 6 bases, the J end lost 4 bases, and 13 bases lay between the germline ends. Germline-derived CDR1 and CDR2 are LNHDA and SQIVND (reference sequence). The CDR3 runs to 13 residues. The chain's CDR3 is CASSLQGYYEQYF. Written as DNA, the CDR3 is TGTGCCAGTAGCCTCCAGGGGTATTACGAGCAGTACTTC.

This clone was seen at least ten times. The genes are TRBV7-2 and TRBJ1-2; the D is unclear. The CDR3 is made up of 16 amino acids. CDR1 and CDR2 (germline): SGHTA, FQGNSA. V lost 1 base, J lost 6 bases, and 18 bases lay in between. The CDR3 here is CASSLGSVGYFDGYTF. The CDR3 nucleotides read TGTGCCAGCAGCTTAGGTAGTGTCGGGTATTTCGATGGCTACACCTTC.

In its sample, this clone was seen many times. The rearrangement joins TRBV19 to TRBJ2-1, with D perhaps TRBD1 or TRBD2 (5 bases each). V shed 4 bases and J shed 7 bases, with 23 bases lying between them. The CDR3 is 17 amino acids. Per the germline V gene, CDR1 is LNHDA and CDR2 is SQIVND (reference sequence). DNA of the CDR3: TGTGCCAGTAGTAGCAGGCAGGGAGAAAGATTCGTGAATGAGCAGTTCTTC. Amino acid sequence: CASSSRQGERFVNEQFF.

Many counts were recorded for this clone. The chain joins TRBV14 to TRBJ2-3, with 8 bases fitting TRBD1. The V segment lost 3 bases and the J segment 2 bases; nucleotides outside the gene matches: 13. The CDR3 runs 18 residues. CDR1 is SGHDN, CDR2 FVKESK, per germline. CDR3 protein: CASSQRPGQALLTDTQYF. CDR3 nucleotide sequence: TGTGCCAGCAGCCAGCGCCCGGGACAGGCCCTTCTCACAGATACGCAGTATTTT.

The sample holds many counts of this clone. The V and J genes are TRBV27 and TRBJ1-5; 11 bases fit TRBD1. The CDR3 is 19 residues long. Trimming cost V 1 base and J 0 bases; bases outside gene matches: 8. The V gene's germline CDR1 is MNHEY and CDR2 SMNVEV (reference sequence). The CDR3 region is CASSLWGQGGTYSNQPQHF. The CDR3 DNA sequence: TGTGCCAGCAGTTTATGGGGACAGGGGGGGACTTATAGCAATCAGCCCCAGCATTTT.

This clone has a count of ten or more. The chain uses TRBV4-1 and TRBJ2-5, with a tentative D call TRBD1 (5 bases). Germline assignment: CDR1 MGHRA and CDR2 YSYEKL. CDR3 length: 16 residues. Trimming stripped 3 bases from V and 5 bases from J, with 19 bases between. CDR3 nucleotides: TGCGCCAGCAGCCACCCAGGAAGACAGATTCAGGAGACCCAGTACTTC. Protein sequence: CASSHPGRQIQETQYF.

This clone was counted many times. CDR3 nucleotides: TGTGCCAGCGGACGGGGACTAGCGGGAGTGACAGATACGCAGTATTTT. This translates into CASGRGLAGVTDTQYF. The rearrangement links TRBV2 to TRBJ2-3, with TRBD2 identical over 14 bases. CDR3 length: 16 amino acids. The germline V gene encodes CDR1 SNHLY and CDR2 FYNNEI. V was pared by 8 bases and J by 3 bases, with 7 bases of the junction left unmatched. The full variable domain, its missing parts supplied by reference TRBV2 and TRBJ2-3, is EPEVTQTPSHQVTQMGQEVILRCVPISNHLYFYWYRQILGQKVEFLVSFYNNEISEKSEIFDDQFSVERPDGSNFTLKIRSTKLEDSAMYFCASGRGLAGVTDTQYFGPGTRLTVL.

Written as DNA, the CDR3 is TGTGCCTGGAGTTCCCTTCCTCGTCCTCACGAGCAGTACTTC. As protein: CAWSSLPRPHEQYF. The rearrangement joins TRBV30 to TRBJ2-7; D call uncertain. Per the germline V gene, CDR1 is GTSNPN and CDR2 is SVGIG (reference sequence). This CDR3 comprises 14 residues. Trimming pared 2 bases from V and 5 bases from J, leaving 16 bases between.

This clone has at least ten counts. The chain joins TRBV29-1 to TRBJ2-2; TRBD2 matches at 12 bases. This CDR3 has 16 amino acids. V shed 4 bases and J 6 bases; nucleotides not matched to a gene: 9. Germline CDR1 reads SQVTM; CDR2 reads ANQGSEA. Written as DNA, the CDR3 is TGCAGCGTTGCTGCTCTAGCGGGAGGGGTCCCCGGGGAGCTGTTTTTT. Its protein product is CSVAALAGGVPGELFF.

This clone was observed a handful of times. The V gene is TRBV9, the J gene TRBJ2-6; 9 bases map to TRBD2. The CDR3 is made up of 17 amino acids. V lost 4 bases, J lost 4 bases, and 9 bases stayed unmatched. Germline V gene lookup returns CDR1 SGDLS and CDR2 YYNGEE. In nucleotides, the CDR3 is TGTGCCAGCAGCTTTGTGGCGGGGGGGTCCGGGGCCAACGTCCTGACTTTC. Translating it yields CASSFVAGGSGANVLTF.

This clone was picked up many times. The chain recombines TRBV7-9 with TRBJ2-7; 9 bases map to TRBD2. Trimming took 5 bases from V and 4 from J; bases not matched to a gene: 3. The CDR3 sequence is 13 residues long. Germline-derived CDR1 and CDR2 are SEHNR and FQNEAQ (reference sequence). This CDR3 reads CASSQSGRYEQYF. CDR3 nucleotide sequence: TGTGCCAGCAGCCAGAGCGGGAGGTACGAGCAGTACTTC.

In this sample, this clone turned up many times. The V call is TRBV19, the J call TRBJ1-2; D gene unclear. The CDR3 loop spans 14 amino acids. CDR1 LNHDA and CDR2 SQIVND come from the germline V gene (reference sequence). V lost 5 bases, J lost 4 bases, and 14 bases lay in between. The CDR3 region has the DNA TGTGCCAGTAGTCGTTCGGCGGAAACCTATGGCTACACCTTC. Its protein product is CASSRSAETYGYTF. The entire variable domain, with the rest obtained from reference TRBV19 and TRBJ1-2, is as follows: DGGITQSPKYLFRKEGQNVTLSCEQNLNHDAMYWYRQDPGQGLRLIYYSQIVNDFQKGDIAEGYSVSREKKESFPLTVTSAQKNPTAFYLCASSRSAETYGYTFGSGTRLTVV.

The chain uses TRBV9 and TRBJ2-7; D is unclear. Trimming took 3 bases from V and 0 from J, leaving 4 bases between them. The CDR3 consists of 12 residues. Germline V gene data show CDR1 as SGDLS and CDR2 as YYNGEE. This CDR3 is CASSGLSYEQYF. In nucleotides, the CDR3 is TGTGCCAGCAGCGGTCTCTCCTACGAGCAGTACTTC. The full variable domain, rest sourced from reference TRBV9 and TRBJ2-7, is DSGVTQTPKHLITATGQRVTLRCSPRSGDLSVYWYQQSLDQGLQFLIQYYNGEERAKGNILERFSAQQFPDLHSELNLSSLELGDSALYFCASSGLSYEQYFGPGTRLTVT.

The J gene is TRBJ1-1, the V gene TRBV30, with 7 bases fitting TRBD1. The ends lost 3 bases at V and 4 bases at J; junction bases unmatched: 5. The CDR3 is 13 amino acids. Germline V gene data show CDR1 as GTSNPN and CDR2 as SVGIG (reference sequence). CDR3 sequence reads: CAWRVQGGTEAFF. The CDR3 nucleotides read TGTGCCTGGAGGGTGCAGGGGGGCACTGAAGCTTTCTTT.

This clone was seen repeatedly, ten times or more. The chain carries TRBV20-1 and TRBJ2-3; D gene unclear. Trimming took 5 bases from V and 5 from J, leaving 8 bases between them. CDR1 and CDR2 from the germline V gene are DFQATT and SNEGSKA (reference sequence). This CDR3 contains 11 residues. The CDR3 here is CSAGLRDTQYF. CDR3 coding DNA: TGCAGTGCTGGCTTGAGAGATACGCAGTATTTT.

This clone has at least ten counts. This chain links TRBV18 with TRBJ2-7; D may be TRBD1 (5 bases). The CDR3 is made up of 13 amino acids. Germline CDR1 and CDR2: KGHSH and LQKENI. Trimming removed 6 bases at V and 4 bases at J, with 13 bases between. The chain's CDR3 is CASSSQGNYEQYF. The DNA of the CDR3 is TGTGCCAGCTCCAGCCAGGGTAATTACGAGCAGTACTTC.

There are many counts of this clone. This chain joins TRBV13 and TRBJ1-1, with 10 bases lining up with TRBD1. Germline V CDR1 and CDR2: PRHDT, FYEKMQ (reference sequence). Trimming at V came to 0 bases and at J to 11 bases, leaving 9 bases not matched to a gene. This CDR3 has 15 residues. The CDR3 DNA follows: TGTGCCAGCAGCTTAGGGAGAAGACAGGGGGCTGGGGCTTTCTTT. Translation: CASSLGRRQGAGAFF.